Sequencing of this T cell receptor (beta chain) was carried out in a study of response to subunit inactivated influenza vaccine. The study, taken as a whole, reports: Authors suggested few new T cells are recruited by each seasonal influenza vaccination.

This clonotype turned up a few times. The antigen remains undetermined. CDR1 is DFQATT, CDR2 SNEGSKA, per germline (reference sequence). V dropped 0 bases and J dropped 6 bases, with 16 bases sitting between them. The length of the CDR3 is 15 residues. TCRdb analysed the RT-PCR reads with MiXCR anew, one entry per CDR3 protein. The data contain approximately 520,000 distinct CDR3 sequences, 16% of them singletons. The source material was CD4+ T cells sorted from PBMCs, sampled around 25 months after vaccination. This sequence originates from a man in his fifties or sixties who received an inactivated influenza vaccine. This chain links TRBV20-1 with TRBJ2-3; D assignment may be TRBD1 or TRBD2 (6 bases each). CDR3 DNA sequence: TGCAGTGCTAGAGATATTGGGGGGCCGTCGGATACGCAGTATTTT. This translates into CSARDIGGPSDTQYF.